The T cell receptor beta chain described here comes from a study of T-cell reconstitution after alpha-beta-depleted transplantation in children. Germline values: CDR1 LNHNV, CDR2 YYDKDF (reference sequence). The CDR3 loop spans 12 amino acids. The V end lost 4 bases, the J end lost 7 bases, and 7 bases lay between the germline ends. Unique molecular identifiers were incorporated into the prepared TCRbeta library. TCRdb fed the PCR reads into MiXCR, producing one record per CDR3 protein. The sample holds some 390,000 distinct CDR3 sequences, roughly 22% seen once. This clonotype was counted a few times.

This clonotype originated in a human donor who donated a stem cell graft to a child with acute myeloid leukemia. This chain links TRBV15 with TRBJ1-4, with no clear D. Source: PBMCs from the stem cell graft donor, taken from the stem cell graft. CDR3 DNA: TGTGCCACCAGCATCAGGCGTGAAAAACTGTTTTTT. This translates into CATSIRREKLFF.